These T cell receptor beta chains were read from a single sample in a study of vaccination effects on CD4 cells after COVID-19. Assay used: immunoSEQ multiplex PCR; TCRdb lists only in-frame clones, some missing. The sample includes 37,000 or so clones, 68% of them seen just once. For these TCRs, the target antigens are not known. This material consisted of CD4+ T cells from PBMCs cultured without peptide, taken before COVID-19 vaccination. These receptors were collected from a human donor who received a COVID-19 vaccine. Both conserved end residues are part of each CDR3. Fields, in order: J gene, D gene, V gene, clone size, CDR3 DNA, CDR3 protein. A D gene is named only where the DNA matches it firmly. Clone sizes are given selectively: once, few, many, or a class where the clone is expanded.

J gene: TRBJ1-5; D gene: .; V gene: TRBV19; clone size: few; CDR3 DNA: TGTGCCAGTAGTATGGTGGGAGGCAATCAGCCCCAGCATTTT; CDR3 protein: CASSMVGGNQPQHF
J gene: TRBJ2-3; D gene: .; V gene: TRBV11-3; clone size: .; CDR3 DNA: TGTGCCAGCAGCCCGGAGGGGGGTCCCATGTATTCGCAGTATTTT; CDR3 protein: CASSPEGGPMYSQYF
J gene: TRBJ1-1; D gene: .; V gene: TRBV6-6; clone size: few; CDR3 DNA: TGTGCCAGCAGTCAACGCTGGGGGAACACTGAAGCTTTCTTT; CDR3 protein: CASSQRWGNTEAFF
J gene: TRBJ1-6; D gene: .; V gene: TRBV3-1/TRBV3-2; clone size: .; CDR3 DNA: TGTGCCAGCAGGCCGGGGTATAATTCACCCCTCCACTTT; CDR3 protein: CASRPGYNSPLHF
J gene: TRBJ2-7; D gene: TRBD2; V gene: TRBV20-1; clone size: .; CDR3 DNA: TGCAGTGCTAATGATATAGCGGGGAGATACGAGCAGTACTTC; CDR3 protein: CSANDIAGRYEQYF
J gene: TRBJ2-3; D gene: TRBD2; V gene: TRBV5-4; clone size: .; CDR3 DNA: TGTGCCAGCAGCGCATTAGCGGGAGCAGATACGCAGTATTTT; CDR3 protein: CASSALAGADTQYF
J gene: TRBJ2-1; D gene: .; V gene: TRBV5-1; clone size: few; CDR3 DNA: TGCGCCAGCAGCTTCGGGGCAGGCCTTTACAATGAGCAGTTCTTC; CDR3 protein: CASSFGAGLYNEQFF
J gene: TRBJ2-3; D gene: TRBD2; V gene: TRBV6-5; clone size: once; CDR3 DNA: TGTGCCAGCAGATCCGGGACTAGCGGGGCTGATACGCAGTATTTT; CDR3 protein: CASRSGTSGADTQYF
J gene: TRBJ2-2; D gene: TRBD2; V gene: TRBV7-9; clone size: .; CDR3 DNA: TGTGCCAGCAGCTTTTCGGTGGATAGCGGGAGCACCGGGGAGCTGTTTTTT; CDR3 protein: CASSFSVDSGSTGELFF
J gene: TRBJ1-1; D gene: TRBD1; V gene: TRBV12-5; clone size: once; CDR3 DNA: TGTGCTAGTGGTTTGCTAGACCGGGACAGGGGCCTCTATTGGGGGAACACTGAAGCTTTCTTT; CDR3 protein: CASGLLDRDRGLYWGNTEAFF
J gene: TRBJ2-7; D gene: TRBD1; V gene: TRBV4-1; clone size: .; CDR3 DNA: TGCGCCAGCAGCCGAGGACAGGGGGACTCCTACGAGCAGTACTTC; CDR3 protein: CASSRGQGDSYEQYF
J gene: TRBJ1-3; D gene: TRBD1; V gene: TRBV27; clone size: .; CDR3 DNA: TGTGCCAGCAAACCGGGACAGTACTTCTCCGGGGATTTTGGAAACACCATATATTTT; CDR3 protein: CASKPGQYFSGDFGNTIYF
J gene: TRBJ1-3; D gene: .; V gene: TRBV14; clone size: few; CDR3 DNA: TGTGCCAGCAGCCAAGGTTCACCCAACACCATATATTTT; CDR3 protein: CASSQGSPNTIYF
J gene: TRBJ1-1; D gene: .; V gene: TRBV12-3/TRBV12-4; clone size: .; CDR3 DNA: TGTGCCAGCAGTTTACAAGGGGGCACTGAAGCTTTCTTT; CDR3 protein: CASSLQGGTEAFF
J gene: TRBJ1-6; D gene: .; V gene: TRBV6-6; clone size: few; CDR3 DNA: TGTGCCAGCCTAAAAGAATGGGGGGCTGGTTCACCCCTCCACTTT; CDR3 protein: CASLKEWGAGSPLHF
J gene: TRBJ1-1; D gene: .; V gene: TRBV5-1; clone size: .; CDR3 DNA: TGCGCCAGCAGCCCCTACTCGGCTTCTGAAGCTTTCTTT; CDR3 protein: CASSPYSASEAFF
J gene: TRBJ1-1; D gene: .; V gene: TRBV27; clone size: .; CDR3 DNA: TGTGCCAGCAGTCCCCAGCAGGGTGGGACCAAAAATCCGGAAGCTTTCTTT; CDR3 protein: CASSPQQGGTKNPEAFF
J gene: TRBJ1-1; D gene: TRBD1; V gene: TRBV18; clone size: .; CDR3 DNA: TGTGCCAGCTCACCGACAGGGTCCACTGAAGCTTTCTTT; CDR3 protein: CASSPTGSTEAFF
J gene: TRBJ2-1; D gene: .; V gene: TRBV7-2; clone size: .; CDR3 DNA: TGTGCCAGCAGCTTACGGAGATACAATGAGCAGTTCTTC; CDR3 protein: CASSLRRYNEQFF
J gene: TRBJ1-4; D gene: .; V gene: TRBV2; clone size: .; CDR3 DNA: TGTGCCAGCAGTATGGGCAGTAGAACTAATGAAAAACTGTTTTTT; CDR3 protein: CASSMGSRTNEKLFF
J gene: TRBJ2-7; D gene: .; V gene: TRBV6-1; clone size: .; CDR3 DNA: TGTGCCAGCAGTGAAGAGCAACTTACAGGCTTTTCAAGCGAGCAGTACTTC; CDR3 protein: CASSEEQLTGFSSEQYF
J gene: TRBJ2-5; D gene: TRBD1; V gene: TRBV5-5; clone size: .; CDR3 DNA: TGTGCCAGCAGCTTGTTTTCGGGACAGGGGGCGCGTCGAGAGACCCAGTACTTC; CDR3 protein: CASSLFSGQGARRETQYF
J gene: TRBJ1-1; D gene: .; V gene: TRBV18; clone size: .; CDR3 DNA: TGTGCCAGCTCACCAGGGGTGGGGAGGACTGAAGCTTTCTTT; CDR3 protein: CASSPGVGRTEAFF
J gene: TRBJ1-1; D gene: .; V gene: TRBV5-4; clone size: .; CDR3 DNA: TGTGCCAGCAGCCCACTCGCGGGGGTGAACACTGAAGCTTTCTTT; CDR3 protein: CASSPLAGVNTEAFF
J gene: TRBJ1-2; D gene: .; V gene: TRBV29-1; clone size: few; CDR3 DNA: TGCAGCGCTAGTGGACACAGGGATGGCTACACCTTC; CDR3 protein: CSASGHRDGYTF
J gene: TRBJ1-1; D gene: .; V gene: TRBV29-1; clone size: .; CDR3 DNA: TGCAGCGTTGATGAGGGGATGAACACTGAAGCTTTCTTT; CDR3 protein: CSVDEGMNTEAFF
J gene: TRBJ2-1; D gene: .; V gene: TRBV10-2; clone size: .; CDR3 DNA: TGCGCCACCACTAGAAATGGGGATGAGCAGTTCTTC; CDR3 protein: CATTRNGDEQFF
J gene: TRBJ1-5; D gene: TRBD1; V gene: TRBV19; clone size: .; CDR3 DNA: TGTGCCAGTAGCTCCGACAGGGGGTACGGCAATCAGCCCCAGCATTTT; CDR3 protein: CASSSDRGYGNQPQHF
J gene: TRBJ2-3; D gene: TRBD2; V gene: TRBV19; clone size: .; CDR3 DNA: TGTGCCAGTAGTAGAGCGGGAGATGGTCGTGGGGATACGCAGTATTTT; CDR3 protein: CASSRAGDGRGDTQYF
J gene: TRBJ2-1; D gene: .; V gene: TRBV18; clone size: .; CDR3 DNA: TGTGCCAGCTCACCTCTGAAGGGGAATGAGCAGTTCTTC; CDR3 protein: CASSPLKGNEQFF
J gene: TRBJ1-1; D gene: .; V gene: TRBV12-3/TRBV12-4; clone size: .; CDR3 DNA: TGTGCCAGCAGGACCGGGTTGATCAAAGCTTTCTTT; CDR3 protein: CASRTGLIKAFF
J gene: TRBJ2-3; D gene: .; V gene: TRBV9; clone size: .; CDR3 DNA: TGTGCCAGCAGCTCGGACACAAGCACAGATACGCAGTATTTT; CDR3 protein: CASSSDTSTDTQYF
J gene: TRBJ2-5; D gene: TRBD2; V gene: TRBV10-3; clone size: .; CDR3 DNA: TGTGCCATCAGAAGAACTAGCGAGGTGAAGGAGACCCAGTACTTC; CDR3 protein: CAIRRTSEVKETQYF
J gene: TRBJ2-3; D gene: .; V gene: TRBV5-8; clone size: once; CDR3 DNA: TGTGCCAGCAGCTTGTGGGGGGACCCGACTAGCACAGATACGCAGTATTTT; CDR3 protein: CASSLWGDPTSTDTQYF
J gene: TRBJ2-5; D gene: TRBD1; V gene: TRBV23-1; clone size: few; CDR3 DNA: TGCGCCAGCACCCCAATCAGGGGGCGGACGGGCCCACGGACCCAGTACTTC; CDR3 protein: CASTPIRGRTGPRTQYF
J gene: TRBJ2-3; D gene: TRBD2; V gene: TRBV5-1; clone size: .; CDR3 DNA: TGCGCCAGCAGCCTGGCCCCTAGCGGGGGCCGCGAAGAGACGCAGTATTTT; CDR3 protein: CASSLAPSGGREETQYF
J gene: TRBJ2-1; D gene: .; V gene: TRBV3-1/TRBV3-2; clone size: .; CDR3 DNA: TGTGCCAGCAACCAAGCGTGGGACTCTTACAATGAGCAGTTCTTC; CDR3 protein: CASNQAWDSYNEQFF
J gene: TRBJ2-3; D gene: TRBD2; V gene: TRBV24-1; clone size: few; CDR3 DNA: TGTGCCACCAGTGACAAAAGCAGAGGACTAGCGGGCACAGATACGCAGTATTTT; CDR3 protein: CATSDKSRGLAGTDTQYF
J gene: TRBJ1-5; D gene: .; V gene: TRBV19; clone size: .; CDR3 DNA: TGTGCCAGTAGTGGAGGTGGGGGAAGCAATCAGCCCCAGCATTTT; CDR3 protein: CASSGGGGSNQPQHF
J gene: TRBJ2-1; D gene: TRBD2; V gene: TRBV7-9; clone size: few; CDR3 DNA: TGTGCCAGCACCGAGACTAGCGGGAGGGGAGCCGAGCAGTTCTTC; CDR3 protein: CASTETSGRGAEQFF
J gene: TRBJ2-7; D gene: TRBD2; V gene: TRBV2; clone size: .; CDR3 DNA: TGTGCCAGCAGAGCGGGGGGCTACGAGCAGTACTTC; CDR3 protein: CASRAGGYEQYF
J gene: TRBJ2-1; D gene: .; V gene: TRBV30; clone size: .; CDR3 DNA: TGTGCCTGGAGTGTTAACAACAATGAGCAGTTCTTC; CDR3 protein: CAWSVNNNEQFF
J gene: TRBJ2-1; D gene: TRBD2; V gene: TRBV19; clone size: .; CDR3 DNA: TGTGCCAGTAGCCTAGCGGGAGGGGATGAGCAGTTCTTC; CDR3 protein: CASSLAGGDEQFF
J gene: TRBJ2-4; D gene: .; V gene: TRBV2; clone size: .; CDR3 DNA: TGTGCCAGCAGTGCCAGGTCGGGCATTCAGTACTTC; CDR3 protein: CASSARSGIQYF
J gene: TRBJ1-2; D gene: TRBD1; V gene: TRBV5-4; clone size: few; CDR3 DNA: TGTGCCAGCAGCCATTCAGGGGGAATCAGCTATGGCTACACCTTC; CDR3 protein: CASSHSGGISYGYTF
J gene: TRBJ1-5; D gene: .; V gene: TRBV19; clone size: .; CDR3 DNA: TGTGCCAGTAGTATAGATCTTTTTCAGCCCCAGCATTTT; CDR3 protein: CASSIDLFQPQHF
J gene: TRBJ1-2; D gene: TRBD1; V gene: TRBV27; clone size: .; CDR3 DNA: TGTGCCAGCAGTTCGGGACAGGGGGTCTATGGCTACACCTTC; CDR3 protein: CASSSGQGVYGYTF
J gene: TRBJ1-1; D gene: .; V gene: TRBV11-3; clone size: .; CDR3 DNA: TGTGCCAGCAGCTTAGAAGAGAACACTGAAGCTTTCTTT; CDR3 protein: CASSLEENTEAFF
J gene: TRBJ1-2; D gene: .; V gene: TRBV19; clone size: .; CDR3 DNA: TGTGCCAGTAGTTTTAGGGGCGAGGGCTATGGCTACACCTTC; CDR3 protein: CASSFRGEGYGYTF
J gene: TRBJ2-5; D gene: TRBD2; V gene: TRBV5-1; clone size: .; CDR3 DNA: TGCGCCAGCGGGCAGCGGGGACCGCAAGAGACCCAGTACTTC; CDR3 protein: CASGQRGPQETQYF
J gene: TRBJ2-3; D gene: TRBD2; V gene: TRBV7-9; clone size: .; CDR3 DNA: TGTGCCAGCAGCACCGGGACTAGCGGGGGGGATACGCAGTATTTT; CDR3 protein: CASSTGTSGGDTQYF
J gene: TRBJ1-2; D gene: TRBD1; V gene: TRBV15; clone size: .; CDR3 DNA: TGTGCCACCAGCAGAGTTGGGACAGTGAGTGGCTACACCTTC; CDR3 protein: CATSRVGTVSGYTF
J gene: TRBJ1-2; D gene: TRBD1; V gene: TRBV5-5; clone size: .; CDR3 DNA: TGTGCCAGCAGCTCTGGACAGGGGAACTATGGCTACACCTTC; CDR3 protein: CASSSGQGNYGYTF
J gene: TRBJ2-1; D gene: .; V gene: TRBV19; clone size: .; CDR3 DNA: TGTGCCAGTAGAGGGGGGGCGTCCTCCTACAATGAGCAGTTCTTC; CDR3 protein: CASRGGASSYNEQFF
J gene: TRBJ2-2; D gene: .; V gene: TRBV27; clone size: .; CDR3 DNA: TGTGCCAGCAGTTTATGGGCTGCGAACACCGGGGAGCTGTTTTTT; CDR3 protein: CASSLWAANTGELFF
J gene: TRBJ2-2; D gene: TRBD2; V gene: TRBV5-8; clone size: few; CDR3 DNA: TGTGCCAGCAGTTTTTGGGAGGGCAGAATTAACACCGGGGAGCTGTTTTTT; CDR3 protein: CASSFWEGRINTGELFF
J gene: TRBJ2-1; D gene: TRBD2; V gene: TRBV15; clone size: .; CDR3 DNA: TGTGCCACCAGCTCGAATAGCGGGAGCTCCTACAATGAGCAGTTCTTC; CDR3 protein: CATSSNSGSSYNEQFF
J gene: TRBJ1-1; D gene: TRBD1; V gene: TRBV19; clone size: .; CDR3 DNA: TGTGCCAGTAGTGTACAGGGGGAATACACTGAAGCTTTCTTT; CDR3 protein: CASSVQGEYTEAFF
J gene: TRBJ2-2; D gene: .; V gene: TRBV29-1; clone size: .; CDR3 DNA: TGCAGCACGAAGGAAGGGGGGGAGCTGTTTTTT; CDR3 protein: CSTKEGGELFF